This is a list of T cell receptor beta chains from one sample in a study of blood T cell repertoires in COVID-19. Only in-frame clones appear in the TCRdb table, and some are missing; sequencing was by immunoSEQ multiplex PCR. The profile covers more than 45,000 clones, with about 83% appearing a single time and around 15% taken by the ten largest. Source material: peripheral blood. The receptors come from a man in his forties with acute or convalescent COVID-19. The CDR3 runs from the conserved cysteine through the conserved F or W. D genes are given only for firm matches. The listing skips clone size in some rows; elsewhere it reads once, few, many or a size class.

v_gene: TRBV19; abundance: .; d_gene: .; j_gene: TRBJ1-2; CDR3nt: TGTGCCAGTATGGCAGGGTTAGGGCGGGGCTATGGCTACACCTTC; CDR3aa: CASMAGLGRGYGYTF
v_gene: TRBV19; abundance: .; d_gene: .; j_gene: TRBJ2-6; CDR3nt: TGTGCCAGCCAAAACAGGGCGGAGGCCAACGTCCTGACTTTC; CDR3aa: CASQNRAEANVLTF
v_gene: TRBV25-1; abundance: .; d_gene: TRBD1; j_gene: TRBJ2-3; CDR3nt: TGTGCCAGCATCTTGGGACAGGGCAGCACAGATACGCAGTATTTT; CDR3aa: CASILGQGSTDTQYF
v_gene: TRBV25-1; abundance: .; d_gene: .; j_gene: TRBJ1-3; CDR3nt: TGTGCCAGCAGTGACCGACAACTGAAGGGGAACACCATATATTTT; CDR3aa: CASSDRQLKGNTIYF
v_gene: TRBV5-1; abundance: few; d_gene: TRBD1; j_gene: TRBJ1-6; CDR3nt: TGCGCCAGCAGCTTCCCGGACAGGGGAATTAATTCACCCCTCCACTTT; CDR3aa: CASSFPDRGINSPLHF
v_gene: TRBV5-1; abundance: .; d_gene: .; j_gene: TRBJ1-4; CDR3nt: TGCGCCAGCAGCTTGTACAGTGAAGAAAAACTGTTTTTT; CDR3aa: CASSLYSEEKLFF
v_gene: TRBV25-1; abundance: .; d_gene: TRBD1; j_gene: TRBJ2-7; CDR3nt: TGTGCCAGCTTCCGGGACAGAGGCTACGAGCAGTACTTC; CDR3aa: CASFRDRGYEQYF
v_gene: TRBV5-5; abundance: .; d_gene: .; j_gene: TRBJ1-5; CDR3nt: TGTGCCAGCAGCTTGTTCGACACGTCCTTCCAGCCCCAGCATTTT; CDR3aa: CASSLFDTSFQPQHF
v_gene: TRBV5-4; abundance: .; d_gene: TRBD2; j_gene: TRBJ2-4; CDR3nt: TGTGCCAGCAGCCCCGGACTAGATCAAAAAAACATTCAGTACTTC; CDR3aa: CASSPGLDQKNIQYF
v_gene: TRBV5-1; abundance: .; d_gene: .; j_gene: TRBJ1-2; CDR3nt: TGCGCCAGCAGCTTGGCACTTAAGTATGGCTACACCTTC; CDR3aa: CASSLALKYGYTF
v_gene: TRBV24-1; abundance: .; d_gene: TRBD2; j_gene: TRBJ2-1; CDR3nt: TGTGCCACCAGTGATGTCCCGTTTAGCGGGGGGCGAAATGAGCAGTTCTTC; CDR3aa: CATSDVPFSGGRNEQFF
v_gene: TRBV6-5; abundance: once; d_gene: .; j_gene: TRBJ1-3; CDR3nt: TGTGCCAGCAGTTACTCCCTCAGGGGTGGAAACACCATATATTTT; CDR3aa: CASSYSLRGGNTIYF